Listed here is a single TCR beta chain. The sample comes from a study of blood T cell repertoires in COVID-19. Study details: Samples of COVID-19 (acute and convalescent) were obtained from the United States, Italy and Spain. From T cells, B-cell-depleted T cells, or PBMCs came the material, which was cDNA or gDNA.

Clones were sequenced by immunoSEQ multiplex PCR, and TCRdb holds only the in-frame ones, with some missing. The sample lists 280,000 or so clones, 70% to 90% occurring once. CDR1 and CDR2 from the germline V gene are MDHEN and SYDVKM. This CDR3 has 14 residues. V lost 6 bases and J lost 2, with 14 bases in between. Sequencing used peripheral blood. This clonotype originated in a woman aged 25 to 45 who had recovered from COVID-19. This chain connects TRBV28 to TRBJ2-7; a possible D gene is TRBD1 (6 bases). CDR3 DNA: TGTGCCAGCAGCTTGGCCAGGGGACCCTACGAGCAGTACTTC. Amino acids: CASSLARGPYEQYF.